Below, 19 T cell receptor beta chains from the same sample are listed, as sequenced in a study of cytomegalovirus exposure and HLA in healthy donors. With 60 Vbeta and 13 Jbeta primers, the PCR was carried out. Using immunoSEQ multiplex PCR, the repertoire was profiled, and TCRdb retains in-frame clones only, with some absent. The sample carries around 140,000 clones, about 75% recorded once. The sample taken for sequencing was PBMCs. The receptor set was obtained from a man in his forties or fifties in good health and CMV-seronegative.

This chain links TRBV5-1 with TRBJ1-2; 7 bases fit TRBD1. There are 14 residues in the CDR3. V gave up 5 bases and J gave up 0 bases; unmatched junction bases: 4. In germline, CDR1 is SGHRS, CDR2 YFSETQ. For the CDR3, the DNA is TGCGCCAGCAGGGACGGGACAGCTAACTATGGCTACACCTTC. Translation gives CASRDGTANYGYTF.

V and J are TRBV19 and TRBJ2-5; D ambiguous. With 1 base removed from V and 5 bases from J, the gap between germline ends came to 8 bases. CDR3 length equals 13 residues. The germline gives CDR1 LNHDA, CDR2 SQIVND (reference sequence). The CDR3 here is CASSIVDGETQYF. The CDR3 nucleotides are TGTGCCAGTAGTATAGTCGACGGGGAGACCCAGTACTTC.

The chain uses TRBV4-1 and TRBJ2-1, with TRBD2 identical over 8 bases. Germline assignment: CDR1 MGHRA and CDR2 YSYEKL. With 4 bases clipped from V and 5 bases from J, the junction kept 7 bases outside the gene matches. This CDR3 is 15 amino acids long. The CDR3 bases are TGCGCCAGCAGCCCTCTTCGGGGGGGGGACAATGAGCAGTTCTTC. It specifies CASSPLRGGDNEQFF.

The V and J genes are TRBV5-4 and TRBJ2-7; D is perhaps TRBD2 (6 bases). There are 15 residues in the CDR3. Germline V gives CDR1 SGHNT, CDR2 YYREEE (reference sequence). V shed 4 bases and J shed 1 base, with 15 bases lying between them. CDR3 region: CASSPGSGASYEQYF. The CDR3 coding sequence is TGTGCCAGCAGCCCCGGGAGCGGCGCATCCTACGAGCAGTACTTC.

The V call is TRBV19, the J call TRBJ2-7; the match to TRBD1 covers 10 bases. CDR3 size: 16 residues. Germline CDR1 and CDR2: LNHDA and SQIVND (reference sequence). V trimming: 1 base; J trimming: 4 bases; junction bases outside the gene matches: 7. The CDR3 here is CASSIGPGTGAYEQYF. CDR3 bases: TGTGCCAGTAGTATAGGACCCGGGACAGGGGCGTACGAGCAGTACTTC. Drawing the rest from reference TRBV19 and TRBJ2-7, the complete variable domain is DGGITQSPKYLFRKEGQNVTLSCEQNLNHDAMYWYRQDPGQGLRLIYYSQIVNDFQKGDIAEGYSVSREKKESFPLTVTSAQKNPTAFYLCASSIGPGTGAYEQYFGPGTRLTVT.

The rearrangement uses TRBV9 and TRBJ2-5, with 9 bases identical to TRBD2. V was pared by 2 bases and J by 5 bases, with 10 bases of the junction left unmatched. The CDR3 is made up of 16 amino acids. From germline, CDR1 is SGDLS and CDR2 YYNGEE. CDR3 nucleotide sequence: TGTGCCAGCAGCGTTGGATTAGCGGGGGCCCGGGAGACCCAGTACTTC. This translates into CASSVGLAGARETQYF.

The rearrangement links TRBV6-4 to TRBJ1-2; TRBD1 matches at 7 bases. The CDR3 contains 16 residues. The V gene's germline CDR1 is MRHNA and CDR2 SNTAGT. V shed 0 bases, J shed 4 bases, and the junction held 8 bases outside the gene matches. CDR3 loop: CASSDSWFQGGYGYTF. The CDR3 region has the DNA TGTGCCAGCAGTGACTCCTGGTTCCAGGGGGGCTATGGCTACACCTTC.

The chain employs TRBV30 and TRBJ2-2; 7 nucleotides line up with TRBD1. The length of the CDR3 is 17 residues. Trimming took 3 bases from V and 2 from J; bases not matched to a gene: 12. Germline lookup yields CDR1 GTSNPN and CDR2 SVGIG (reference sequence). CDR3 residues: CAWSGEGGEKNTGELFF. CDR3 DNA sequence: TGTGCCTGGAGCGGAGAAGGGGGCGAAAAAAACACCGGGGAGCTGTTTTTT.

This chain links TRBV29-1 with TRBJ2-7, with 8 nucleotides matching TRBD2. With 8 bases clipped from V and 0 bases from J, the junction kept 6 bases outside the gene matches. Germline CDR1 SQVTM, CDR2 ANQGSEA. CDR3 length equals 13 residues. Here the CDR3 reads CSFQRGSSYEQYF. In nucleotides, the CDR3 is TGCAGCTTTCAGCGGGGGAGCTCCTACGAGCAGTACTTC.

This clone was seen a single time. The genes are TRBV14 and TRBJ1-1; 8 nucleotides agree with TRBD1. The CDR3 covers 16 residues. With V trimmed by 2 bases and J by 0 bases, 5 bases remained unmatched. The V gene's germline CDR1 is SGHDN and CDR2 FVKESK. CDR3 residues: CASSQQGALMNTEAFF. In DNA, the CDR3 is TGTGCCAGCAGCCAACAGGGGGCTCTGATGAACACTGAAGCTTTCTTT. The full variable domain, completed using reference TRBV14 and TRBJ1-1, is EAGVTQFPSHSVIEKGQTVTLRCDPISGHDNLYWYRRVMGKEIKFLLHFVKESKQDESGMPNNRFLAERTGGTYSTLKVQPAELEDSGVYFCASSQQGALMNTEAFFGQGTRLTVV.

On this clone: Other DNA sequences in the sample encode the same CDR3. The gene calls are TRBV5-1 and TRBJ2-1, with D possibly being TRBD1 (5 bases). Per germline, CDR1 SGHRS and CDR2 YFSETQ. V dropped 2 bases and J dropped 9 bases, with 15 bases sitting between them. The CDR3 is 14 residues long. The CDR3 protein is CASSFETGHREQFF. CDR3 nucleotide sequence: TGCGCCAGCAGCTTTGAAACAGGCCACCGTGAGCAGTTCTTC.

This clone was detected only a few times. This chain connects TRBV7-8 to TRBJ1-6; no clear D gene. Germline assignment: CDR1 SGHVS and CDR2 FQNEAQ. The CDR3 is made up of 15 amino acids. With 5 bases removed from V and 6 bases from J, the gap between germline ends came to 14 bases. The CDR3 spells CASSERRMINSPLHF. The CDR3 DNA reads TGTGCCAGCAGCGAACGGAGAATGATTAATTCACCCCTCCACTTT.

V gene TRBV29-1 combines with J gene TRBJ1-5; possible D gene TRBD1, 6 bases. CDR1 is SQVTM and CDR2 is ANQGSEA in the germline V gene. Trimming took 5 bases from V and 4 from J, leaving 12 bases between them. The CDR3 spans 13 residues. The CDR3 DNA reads TGCAGCGTTCGGCAACAGGGTAATCAGCCCCAGCATTTT. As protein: CSVRQQGNQPQHF.

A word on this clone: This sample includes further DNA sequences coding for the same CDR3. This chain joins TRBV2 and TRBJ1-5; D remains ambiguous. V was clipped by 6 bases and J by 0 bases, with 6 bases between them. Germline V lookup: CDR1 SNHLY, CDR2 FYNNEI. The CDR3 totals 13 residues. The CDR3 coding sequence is TGTGCCAGCAGGCGGGATAGCAATCAGCCCCAGCATTTT. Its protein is CASRRDSNQPQHF.

The CDR3 region is CASSPTSGVRTDTQYF. The CDR3 DNA is TGTGCCAGCAGCCCGACTAGCGGGGTTCGCACAGATACGCAGTATTTT. V and J are TRBV5-4 and TRBJ2-3; 11 bases fit TRBD2. CDR1 and CDR2 from the germline V gene are SGHNT and YYREEE (reference sequence). The CDR3 extends over 16 amino acids. Losses at the gene ends were 4 bases for V and 1 base for J; bases not matched to a gene: 5.

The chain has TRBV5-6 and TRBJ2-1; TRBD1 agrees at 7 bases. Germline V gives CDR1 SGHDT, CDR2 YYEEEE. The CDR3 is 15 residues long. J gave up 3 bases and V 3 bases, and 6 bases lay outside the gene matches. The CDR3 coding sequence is TGTGCCAGCAGCTACAGGGGCCTTCTCTACAATGAGCAGTTCTTC. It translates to CASSYRGLLYNEQFF.

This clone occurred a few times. The DNA of the CDR3 is TGTGCCATCAGCGCCACCACCGGGACAGGGAGGGCCGAAGCTTTCTTT. It translates to CAISATTGTGRAEAFF. J is TRBJ1-1 and V is TRBV10-3; 9 bases agree with TRBD1. The junction had 16 bases not matched to a gene; V was cut back by 6 bases and J by 8 bases. Germline V gene sequence: CDR1 ENHRY, CDR2 SYGVKD. The CDR3 loop spans 16 amino acids.

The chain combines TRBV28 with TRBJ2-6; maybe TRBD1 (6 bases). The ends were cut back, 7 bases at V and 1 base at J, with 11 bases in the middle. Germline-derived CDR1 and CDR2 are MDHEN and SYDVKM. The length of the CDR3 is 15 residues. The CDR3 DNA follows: TGTGCCAGCACCCGAGGGGGTTCTGGGGCCAACGTCCTGACTTTC. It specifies CASTRGGSGANVLTF.

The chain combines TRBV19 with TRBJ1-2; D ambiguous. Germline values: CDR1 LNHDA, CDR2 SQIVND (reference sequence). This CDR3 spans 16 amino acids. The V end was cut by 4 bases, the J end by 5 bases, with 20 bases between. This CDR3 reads CASSTFGQTLEYGYTF. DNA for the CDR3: TGTGCCAGTAGTACCTTTGGGCAAACCTTGGAATATGGCTACACCTTC.